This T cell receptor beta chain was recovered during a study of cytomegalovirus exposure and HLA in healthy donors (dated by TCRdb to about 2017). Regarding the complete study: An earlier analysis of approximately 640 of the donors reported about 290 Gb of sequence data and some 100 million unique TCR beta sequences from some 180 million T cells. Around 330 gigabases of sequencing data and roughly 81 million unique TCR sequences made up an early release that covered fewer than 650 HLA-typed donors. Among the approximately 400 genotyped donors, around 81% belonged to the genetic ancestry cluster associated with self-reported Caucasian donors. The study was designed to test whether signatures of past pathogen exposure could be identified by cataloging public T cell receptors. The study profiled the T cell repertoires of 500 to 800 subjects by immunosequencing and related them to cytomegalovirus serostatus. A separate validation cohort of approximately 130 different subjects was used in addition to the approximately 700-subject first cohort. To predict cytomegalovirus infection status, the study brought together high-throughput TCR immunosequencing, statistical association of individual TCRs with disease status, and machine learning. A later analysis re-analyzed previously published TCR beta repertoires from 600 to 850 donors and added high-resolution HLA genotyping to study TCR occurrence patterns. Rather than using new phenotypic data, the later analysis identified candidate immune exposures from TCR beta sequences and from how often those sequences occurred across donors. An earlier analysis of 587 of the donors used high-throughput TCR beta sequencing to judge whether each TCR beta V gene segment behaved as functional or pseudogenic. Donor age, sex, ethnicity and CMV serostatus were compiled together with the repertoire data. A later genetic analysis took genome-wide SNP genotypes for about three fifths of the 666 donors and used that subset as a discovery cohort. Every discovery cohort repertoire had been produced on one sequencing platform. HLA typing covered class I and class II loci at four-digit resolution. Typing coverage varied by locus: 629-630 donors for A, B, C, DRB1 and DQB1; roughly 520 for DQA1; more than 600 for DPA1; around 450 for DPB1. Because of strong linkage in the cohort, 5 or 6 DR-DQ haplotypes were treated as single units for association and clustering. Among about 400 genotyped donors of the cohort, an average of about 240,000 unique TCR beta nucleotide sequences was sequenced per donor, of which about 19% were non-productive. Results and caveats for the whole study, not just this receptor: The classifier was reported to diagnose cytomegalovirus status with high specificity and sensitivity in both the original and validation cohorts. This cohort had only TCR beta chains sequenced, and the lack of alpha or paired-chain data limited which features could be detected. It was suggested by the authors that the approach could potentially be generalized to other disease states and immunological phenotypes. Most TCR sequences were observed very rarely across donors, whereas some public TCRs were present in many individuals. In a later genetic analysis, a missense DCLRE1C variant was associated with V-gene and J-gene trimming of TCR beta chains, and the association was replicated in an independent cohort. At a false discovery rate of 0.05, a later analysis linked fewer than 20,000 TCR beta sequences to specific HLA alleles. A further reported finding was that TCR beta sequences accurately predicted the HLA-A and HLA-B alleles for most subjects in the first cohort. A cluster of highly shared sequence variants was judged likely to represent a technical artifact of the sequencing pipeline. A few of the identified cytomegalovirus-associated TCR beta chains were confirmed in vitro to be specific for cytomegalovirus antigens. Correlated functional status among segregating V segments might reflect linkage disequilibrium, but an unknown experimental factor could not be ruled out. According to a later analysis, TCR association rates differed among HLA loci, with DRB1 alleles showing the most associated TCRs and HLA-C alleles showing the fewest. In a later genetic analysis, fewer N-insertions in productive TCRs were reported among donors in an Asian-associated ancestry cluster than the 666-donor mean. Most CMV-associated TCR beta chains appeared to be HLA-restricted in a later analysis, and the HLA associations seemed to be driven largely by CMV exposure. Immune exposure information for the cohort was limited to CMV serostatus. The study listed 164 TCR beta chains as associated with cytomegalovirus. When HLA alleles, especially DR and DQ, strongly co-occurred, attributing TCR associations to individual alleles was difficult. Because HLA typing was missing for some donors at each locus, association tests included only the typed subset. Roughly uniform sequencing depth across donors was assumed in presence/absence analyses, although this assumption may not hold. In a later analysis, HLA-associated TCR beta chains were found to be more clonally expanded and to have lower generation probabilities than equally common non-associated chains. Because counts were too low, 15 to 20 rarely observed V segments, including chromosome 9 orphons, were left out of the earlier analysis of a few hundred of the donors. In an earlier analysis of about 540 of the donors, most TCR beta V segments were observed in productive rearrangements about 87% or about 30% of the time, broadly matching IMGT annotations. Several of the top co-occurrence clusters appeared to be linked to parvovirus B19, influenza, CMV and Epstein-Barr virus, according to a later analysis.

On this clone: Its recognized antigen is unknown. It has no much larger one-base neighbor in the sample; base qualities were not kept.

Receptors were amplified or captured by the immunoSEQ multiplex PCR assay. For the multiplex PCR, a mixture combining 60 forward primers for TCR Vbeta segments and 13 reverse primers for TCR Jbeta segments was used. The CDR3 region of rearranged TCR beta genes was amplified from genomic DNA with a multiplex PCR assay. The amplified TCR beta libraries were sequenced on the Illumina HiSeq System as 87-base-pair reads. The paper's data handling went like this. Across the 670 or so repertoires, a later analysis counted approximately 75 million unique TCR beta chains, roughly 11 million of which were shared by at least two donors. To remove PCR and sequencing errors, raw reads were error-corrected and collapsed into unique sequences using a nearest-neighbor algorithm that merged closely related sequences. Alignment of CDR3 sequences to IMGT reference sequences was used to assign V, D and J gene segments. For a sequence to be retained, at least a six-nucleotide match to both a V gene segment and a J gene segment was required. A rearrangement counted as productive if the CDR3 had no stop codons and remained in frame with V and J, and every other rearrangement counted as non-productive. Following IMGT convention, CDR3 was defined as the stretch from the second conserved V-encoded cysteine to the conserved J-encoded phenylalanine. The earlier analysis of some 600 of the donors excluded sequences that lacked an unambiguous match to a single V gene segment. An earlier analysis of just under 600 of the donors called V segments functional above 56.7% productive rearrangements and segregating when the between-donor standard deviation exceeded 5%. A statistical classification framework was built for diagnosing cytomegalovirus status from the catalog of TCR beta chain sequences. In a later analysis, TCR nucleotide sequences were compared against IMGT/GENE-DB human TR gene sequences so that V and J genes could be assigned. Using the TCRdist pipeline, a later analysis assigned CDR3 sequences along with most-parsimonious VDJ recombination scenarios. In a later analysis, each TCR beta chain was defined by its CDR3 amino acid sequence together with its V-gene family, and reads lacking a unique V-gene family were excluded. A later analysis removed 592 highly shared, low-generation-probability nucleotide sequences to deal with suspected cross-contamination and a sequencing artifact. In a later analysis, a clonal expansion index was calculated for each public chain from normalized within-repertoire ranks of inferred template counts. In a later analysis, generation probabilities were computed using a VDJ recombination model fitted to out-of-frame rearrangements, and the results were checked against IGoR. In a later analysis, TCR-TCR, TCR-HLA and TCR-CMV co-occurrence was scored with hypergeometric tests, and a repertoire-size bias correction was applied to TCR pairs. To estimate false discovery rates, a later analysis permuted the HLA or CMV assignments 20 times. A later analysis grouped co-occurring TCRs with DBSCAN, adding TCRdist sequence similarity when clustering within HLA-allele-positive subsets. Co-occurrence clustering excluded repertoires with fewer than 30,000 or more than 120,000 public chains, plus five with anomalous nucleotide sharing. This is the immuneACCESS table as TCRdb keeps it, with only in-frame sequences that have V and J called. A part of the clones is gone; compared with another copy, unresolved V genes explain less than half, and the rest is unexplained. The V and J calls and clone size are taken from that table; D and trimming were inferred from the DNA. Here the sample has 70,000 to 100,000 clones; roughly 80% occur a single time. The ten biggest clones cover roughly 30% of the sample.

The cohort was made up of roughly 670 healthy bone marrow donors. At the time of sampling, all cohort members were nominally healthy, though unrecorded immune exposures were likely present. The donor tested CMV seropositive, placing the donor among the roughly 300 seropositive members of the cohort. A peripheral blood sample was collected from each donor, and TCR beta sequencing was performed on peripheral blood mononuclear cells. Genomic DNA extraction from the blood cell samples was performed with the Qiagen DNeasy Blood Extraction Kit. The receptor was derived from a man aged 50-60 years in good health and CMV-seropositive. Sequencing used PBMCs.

The nucleotide sequence reads as follows: TGTGCCAGCAGTCTGGGCGCCGGGGAGCTGTTTTTT. Translated, it gives CASSLGAGELFF. Rearrangement joined TRBV25-1 to TRBJ2-2; the D segment cannot be called with confidence. The CDR3 contains 12 residues, cysteine and phenylalanine counted. CDR3 DNA only is kept here, 36 bases in frame from base 1. Looking up the germline V gene yields CDR1 MGHDK and CDR2 SYGVNS. V is clipped by 5 bases and J by 6 bases, and the sequence between their germline boundaries is 7 bases long.